This T cell receptor (beta chain) was profiled in a study of graft-versus-host responses after intestinal transplantation. The wider study: Induction using anti-thymocyte globulin, followed by tacrolimus and steroids for approximately 3 years, was given to all recipients.

With regard to this clone: Its antigen is still unknown.

With 5 bases removed from V and 0 bases from J, the gap between germline ends came to 14 bases. Germline V CDR1 and CDR2: SGHTA, FQGNSA. This CDR3 has 15 amino acids. The protocol was immunoSEQ multiplex PCR, while the TCRdb copy is restricted to in-frame clones and leaves out a portion. In the table there are 85,000 to 100,000 clones, 90% to 95% of which are singletons. This sequence originates from a human donor who received an intestinal transplant. This sequence joins TRBV7-2 and TRBJ2-7, with D tentatively TRBD1 (5 bases). Sequenced material: unstimulated CD8+ T cells sorted from spleen or lymph node cells, taken before intestinal transplant. The CDR3 coding sequence is TGTGCCAGCAGCGCGTGGGGCAACCCCTCCTACGAGCAGTACTTC. This encodes CASSAWGNPSYEQYF.